This TCR beta chain comes out of a study of blood T cells in healthy people across ages. Study findings and constraints: Getting older went along with TCR beta diversity per million T cells dropping roughly linearly.

This CDR3 is built from 13 residues. The germline V gene has CDR1 SGHRS and CDR2 YFSETQ. Russia was home to the donors, healthy Caucasian individuals aged roughly 6 to 90. About 9.9 milliliters of peripheral blood were drawn from each donor. PBMCs numbering at least 6.5 million were isolated per sample. A remark on this clonotype: What it binds is not known. The junction shows a germline mismatch at one end, possibly a read error.

Using a J-beta primer mix together with a sample-barcoded 5' primer, a second PCR was run for about 6 to 12 cycles. TCRdb reanalysed the 5' RACE reads using MiXCR and keeps one entry per CDR3 protein. Counted here are 1.5 million to 2 million distinct CDR3 sequences, around half occurring once; the ten biggest clones make up 2% to 2.5%. Specimen: blood. This TCR was recovered from a woman aged 35 to 49 in good health. The rearrangement joins TRBV5-1 to TRBJ2-1; 7 nucleotides line up with TRBD2. The CDR3 protein is CASSLSAGDEHFF. The DNA for the CDR3 is TGCGCCAGCAGCTTGTCTGCGGGGGATGAGCACTTCTTC.